This T cell receptor (beta chain) was sequenced in a study of control samples from healthy donors and cancer patients. Sequencing was performed with immunoSEQ multiplex PCR; in TCRdb, only in-frame clones are kept and a portion is missing. Of more than 140,000 clones listed, roughly 89% are singletons. The CDR3 runs 16 residues. In germline, CDR1 is SGHNT, CDR2 YYREEE (reference sequence). Trimming took off 4 bases at V and 3 bases at J, with 19 bases between the two ends. V usage is TRBV5-4 and J usage is TRBJ2-5, with TRBD2 as a possible D gene (5 bases). The TCR sequence derives from a man younger than 35 in good health. Sequencing was performed on blood. The CDR3 sequence: CASSRRMGSEEETQYF. The CDR3 DNA sequence: TGTGCCAGCAGCCGACGCATGGGGAGCGAGGAAGAGACCCAGTACTTC.